This TCR beta chain was sequenced in a study of blood T cell repertoires in COVID-19. The overall study: The samples span acute and convalescent COVID-19 from the United States, Italy and Spain.

Assay used: immunoSEQ multiplex PCR; TCRdb lists only in-frame clones, some missing. The sample has about 270,000 clones; about 85% are singletons. The study drew participants aged about 18 to 89 years from about two dozen US areas. This clone was recorded a few times. V lost 2 bases and J lost 6; bases outside the gene matches: 6. The CDR3 sequence is 16 residues long. Germline V gene sequence: CDR1 SGHTA, CDR2 FQGNSA. The origin of this receptor is a woman aged 45 to 65 who had recovered from COVID-19. The source material was PBMCs or T cells enriched from blood (not recorded which). The genes are TRBV7-2 and TRBJ1-6, with 8 bases identical to TRBD1. The DNA of the CDR3 is TGTGCCAGCAGCTTACAGGGGGCAGCGAGTAATTCACCCCTCCACTTT. As protein: CASSLQGAASNSPLHF. Full variable domain (rest looked up from reference TRBV7-2 and TRBJ1-6): GAGVSQSPSNKVTEKGKDVELRCDPISGHTALYWYRQSLGQGLEFLIYFQGNSAPDKSGLPSDRFSAERTGGSVSTLTIQRTQQEDSAVYLCASSLQGAASNSPLHFGNGTRLTVT.